This T cell receptor (beta chain) was identified in a study of PD-1 blockade in mismatch repair-deficient tumors. Study-wide results and caveats: After pembrolizumab, tumor-resident clones rose rapidly, then generally contracted before radiologic responses.

A note on this clone: As yet, its antigen is unknown.

The assay was immunoSEQ multiplex PCR, and TCRdb's table has in-frame clones only and misses some. Seen here are 15,000 or so clones, 75% to 85% observed once, and the top ten hold less than 2%. PCR or immunohistochemistry showed mismatch repair deficiency in every enrolled patient. The source of this sequence is an adult with mismatch repair-deficient cancer. The sequencing here drew on PBMCs, taken less than 15 weeks after starting pembrolizumab.

CDR3 DNA: TGTGCCAGCAGCTCCACGGCAGGCAGCTATGGCTACACCTTC. Its protein is CASSSTAGSYGYTF. The V call is TRBV9, the J call TRBJ1-2, with no clear D. From germline, CDR1 is SGDLS and CDR2 YYNGEE. This CDR3 contains 14 residues. V dropped 4 bases and J dropped 4 bases, with 14 bases sitting between them. Looking up the rest from reference TRBV9 and TRBJ1-2 gives the full variable domain: DSGVTQTPKHLITATGQRVTLRCSPRSGDLSVYWYQQSLDQGLQFLIQYYNGEERAKGNILERFSAQQFPDLHSELNLSSLELGDSALYFCASSSTAGSYGYTFGSGTRLTVV.